This TCR beta chain comes out of a study of vaccination and CD4 T cells after COVID-19. Study-wide results and caveats: Only after vaccination were a median around 83% of convalescents' reactive clones seen.

CDR1 and CDR2 from the germline V gene are MNHNS and SASEGT. CDR3 size: 13 residues. As regards this clonotype: The antigen remains unidentified.

As to treatment: approximately 9-day PBMC culture with coronavirus spike peptide pools or control peptides (ViraFEST assay). Cultured CD4+ T-cell DNA underwent Oncomine TCR Beta short-read sequencing. Each CDR3 protein is one row after TCRdb ran MiXCR on the PCR reads. The sample has around 1,600 distinct CDR3 sequences, 55% to 75% seen once. The sequencing here drew on CD4+ T cells from blood, cultured in vitro, taken after SARS-CoV-2 vaccination. The chain links TRBV6-1 to TRBJ2-7; 8 nucleotides agree with TRBD2. This receptor was identified in a human donor who had recovered from COVID-19. CDR3 in amino acids: CVTTSDLTYEQYF. CDR3 coding DNA: TGTGTGACGACTAGCGACCTAACCTACGAGCAGTACTTC.